Below are 27 T cell receptor beta chains sequenced from a single sample in a study of T cell changes during pregnancy in multiple sclerosis. The repertoire was sequenced with immunoSEQ multiplex PCR; TCRdb's copy has only in-frame clones and lacks some. The sample lists some 44,000 clones, less than 95% seen once, with 0.52% in the top ten. This specimen consisted of CD4+ T cells from peripheral blood mononuclear cells, obtained in the third trimester of pregnancy. These receptor sequences come from a female donor with multiple sclerosis, enrolled in a pregnancy study.

This rearrangement joins TRBV7-9 to TRBJ2-1; D is undetermined. The CDR3 is 15 residues long. Germline CDR1 is SEHNR and CDR2 is FQNEAQ (reference sequence). V lost 2 bases, J lost 5 bases, and 13 bases lay in between. Here the CDR3 DNA reads TGTGCCAGCAGCTTATTGGGCAGGATCGACAATGAGCAGTTCTTC. This codes for CASSLLGRIDNEQFF.

The rearrangement uses TRBV7-9 and TRBJ1-2; no clear D. Trimming left V 0 bases short and J 8 bases short, with 13 bases between. The germline gives CDR1 SEHNR, CDR2 FQNEAQ (reference sequence). CDR3 size: 14 residues. CDR3 sequence (DNA): TGTGCCAGCAGCTTAGCGAGTTTTGCCCGCGGCTACACCTTC. It translates to CASSLASFARGYTF.

The rearrangement uses TRBV9 and TRBJ1-2; 10 nucleotides line up with TRBD1. V was clipped by 4 bases and J by 4 bases; unmatched bases: 10. Germline V gives CDR1 SGDLS, CDR2 YYNGEE. The CDR3 extends over 16 amino acids. The CDR3 protein is CASSPRGTGALYGYTF. For the CDR3, the DNA is TGTGCCAGCAGCCCGAGGGGGACAGGGGCCCTCTATGGCTACACCTTC.

The chain recombines TRBV27 with TRBJ2-3, with D maybe TRBD2 (6 bases). The CDR3 spans 15 residues. Germline V CDR1 and CDR2: MNHEY, SMNVEV (reference sequence). V lost 1 base, J lost 4 bases, and 12 bases lay in between. CDR3 residues: CASSLLGGGADTQYF. The CDR3 bases are TGTGCCAGCAGTTTATTGGGGGGTGGGGCAGATACGCAGTATTTT.

This chain joins TRBV30 and TRBJ2-7, with a possible D match to TRBD2 (6 bases). This CDR3 contains 13 residues. V shed 3 bases and J shed 0 bases, with 9 bases lying between them. Germline V lookup: CDR1 GTSNPN, CDR2 SVGIG (reference sequence). CDR3 sequence: CAWSQRVSYEQYF. The CDR3 DNA reads TGTGCCTGGAGCCAGCGGGTCTCCTACGAGCAGTACTTC.

V is TRBV28 and J is TRBJ2-1, with TRBD2 matching 10 bases. The CDR3 is 15 amino acids. V lost 6 bases, J lost 6 bases, and 8 bases stayed unmatched. Germline V CDR1 and CDR2: MDHEN, SYDVKM. The CDR3 spells CASSRSGRAPNEQFF. The CDR3 nucleotides read TGTGCCAGCAGCCGGAGCGGGAGGGCCCCCAATGAGCAGTTCTTC.

This clone was counted between two and nine times. DNA for the CDR3: TGTGCCAGCAGTGAAGCAGGGGACACTGAAGCTTTCTTT. This translates into CASSEAGDTEAFF. The chain combines TRBV6-1 with TRBJ1-1; weak D call: TRBD1 (5 bases). Trimming took off 0 bases at V and 3 bases at J, with 5 bases between the two ends. Germline loops: CDR1 MNHNS, CDR2 SASEGT. The CDR3 totals 13 residues.

The V and J genes are TRBV28 and TRBJ2-1, with 12 nucleotides matching TRBD1. Germline V gene sequence: CDR1 MDHEN, CDR2 SYDVKM. CDR3 length equals 17 residues. With V trimmed by 5 bases and J by 5 bases, 10 bases remained unmatched. This CDR3 reads CASSAPMGQGANNEQFF. In nucleotides, the CDR3 is TGTGCCAGCAGTGCACCCATGGGACAGGGGGCGAACAATGAGCAGTTCTTC.

The chain links TRBV11-3 to TRBJ2-1, with TRBD2 matching 8 bases. The length of the CDR3 is 12 residues. V was clipped by 5 bases and J by 8 bases; unmatched bases: 2. The germline V gene has CDR1 SGHNT and CDR2 YENEEA. CDR3 region: CASSGAGDEQFF. CDR3 coding DNA: TGTGCCAGCAGCGGAGCGGGAGATGAGCAGTTCTTC.

The CDR3 spells CASGRFGELFF. The CDR3 region has the DNA TGTGCCAGCGGGCGTTTTGGGGAGCTGTTTTTT. V gene TRBV27 combines with J gene TRBJ2-2; D remains unclear. The germline CDR1 and CDR2 sequences are MNHEY and SMNVEV (reference sequence). The CDR3 has 11 residues. The V end was cut by 8 bases, the J end by 8 bases, with 9 bases between.

The genes are TRBV27 and TRBJ2-2; maybe TRBD2 (5 bases). V lost 3 bases, J lost 6 bases, and 14 bases lay in between. The CDR3 is 15 residues long. CDR1 and CDR2 (germline): MNHEY, SMNVEV (reference sequence). CDR3 loop: CASSLRPLGAGELFF. For the CDR3, the DNA is TGTGCCAGCAGTTTGCGGCCGCTCGGGGCCGGGGAGCTGTTTTTT.

V is TRBV7-2 and J is TRBJ2-3, with 8 bases aligning to TRBD1. Germline V gene data show CDR1 as SGHTA and CDR2 as FQGNSA. Germline trimming cut 6 bases from V and 5 bases from J; bases unmatched to any gene: 13. The CDR3 is 16 amino acids. CDR3 in DNA: TGTGCCAGCAGATTGAACGGACAGGGAAGAGGAGATACGCAGTATTTT. It yields the protein CASRLNGQGRGDTQYF.

This sequence joins TRBV6-1 and TRBJ1-1; TRBD1 is a possible D gene (5 bases). V gave up 3 bases and J gave up 4 bases, with 18 bases separating them. CDR3 size: 16 residues. Germline CDR1 reads MNHNS; CDR2 reads SASEGT. The CDR3 DNA reads as TGTGCCAGCAGTGAGAGGGCCGCGGGGGTAGGCACTGAAGCTTTCTTT. This codes for CASSERAAGVGTEAFF.

This clone came up a few times. The CDR3 DNA is TGTGCCAGCAGTCCCCCACTAGCGGGAGCGTCGTACGAGCAGTACTTC. It encodes CASSPPLAGASYEQYF. This chain joins TRBV28 and TRBJ2-7, with TRBD2 identical over 11 bases. Germline CDR1 MDHEN, CDR2 SYDVKM. The CDR3 has 16 amino acids. The V and J ends lost 5 bases and 4 bases, in that order; junction bases with no gene match: 10.

The chain couples TRBV28 to TRBJ1-5; the match to TRBD1 covers 7 bases. The CDR3 totals 14 residues. Germline lookup yields CDR1 MDHEN and CDR2 SYDVKM. J lost 3 bases, V lost 7 bases, and 6 bases had no gene match. The CDR3 spells CASIHRGNNQPQHF. CDR3 DNA sequence: TGTGCCAGCATCCACAGGGGCAACAATCAGCCCCAGCATTTT.

J is TRBJ2-7 and V is TRBV5-4; D unresolved. Deletions cut 1 base from V and 2 bases from J, with 10 bases between. CDR3 length: 14 residues. Per germline, CDR1 SGHNT and CDR2 YYREEE (reference sequence). The DNA of the CDR3 is TGTGCCAGCAGCTTGTTCGGCGGCACCTACGAGCAGTACTTC. It is translated as CASSLFGGTYEQYF. Variable domain in full (rest from reference TRBV5-4 and TRBJ2-7): ETGVTQSPTHLIKTRGQQVTLRCSSQSGHNTVSWYQQALGQGPQFIFQYYREEENGRGNFPPRFSGLQFPNYSSELNVNALELDDSALYLCASSLFGGTYEQYFGPGTRLTVT.

The table lists this clone with a count of one. V gene TRBV5-8 combines with J gene TRBJ2-3; D perhaps matches TRBD1 (6 bases). The CDR3 covers 16 residues. Trimming removed 1 base at V and 9 bases at J, with 21 bases between. Per germline, CDR1 SGHTS and CDR2 YDEGEE. The CDR3 protein is CASSLTGKILTLTQYF. The CDR3 coding sequence is TGTGCCAGCAGCTTGACAGGGAAAATACTTACGCTCACGCAGTATTTT.

The count of this clone is one. V is TRBV19 and J is TRBJ1-5, with TRBD1 matching over 7 bases. CDR1 LNHDA and CDR2 SQIVND come from the germline V gene (reference sequence). Trimming took 5 bases from V and 0 from J; bases not matched to a gene: 10. The CDR3 loop spans 17 amino acids. The chain's CDR3 is CASSFRTGADSNQPQHF. The CDR3 bases are TGTGCCAGTAGTTTCAGGACAGGTGCCGATAGCAATCAGCCCCAGCATTTT.

This clone has just one count. This sequence joins TRBV11-3 and TRBJ2-5; 10 nucleotides match TRBD2. The CDR3 is 15 amino acids. V trimming: 2 bases; J trimming: 0 bases; junction bases outside the gene matches: 0. Germline V gives CDR1 SGHNT, CDR2 YENEEA. The chain's CDR3 is CASSLTSGNQETQYF. CDR3 coding DNA: TGTGCCAGCAGCTTAACTAGCGGGAACCAAGAGACCCAGTACTTC.

This chain links TRBV5-1 with TRBJ1-1; 7 bases agree with TRBD1. The trim removed 6 bases at V and 0 bases at J, leaving 2 bases unmatched. Germline CDR1 reads SGHRS; CDR2 reads YFSETQ. The CDR3 is 13 amino acids. The CDR3 nucleotides are TGCGCCAGCAACACAGGGGTGAACACTGAAGCTTTCTTT. This gives the protein CASNTGVNTEAFF.

V gene TRBV6-6 combines with J gene TRBJ1-5; 10 positions agree with TRBD1. Germline CDR1 is MNHNY and CDR2 is SVGAGI (reference sequence). The CDR3 loop spans 15 amino acids. V lost 4 bases, J lost 5 bases, and 5 bases stayed unmatched. This chain's CDR3 is CASSWGQGNDQPQHF. In DNA, the CDR3 is TGTGCCAGCAGTTGGGGACAGGGGAACGATCAGCCCCAGCATTTT.

This chain connects TRBV2 to TRBJ2-1, with D maybe TRBD2 (5 bases). The CDR3 sequence is 13 residues long. CDR1 is SNHLY, CDR2 FYNNEI, per germline. Trimming took 6 bases from V and 4 from J, leaving 10 bases between them. The CDR3 protein is CASRELDYNEQFF. As DNA, the CDR3 is TGTGCCAGCAGGGAACTAGATTACAATGAGCAGTTCTTC.

The chain joins TRBV30 to TRBJ2-7, with D tentatively TRBD2 (6 bases). Trimming pared 4 bases from V and 1 base from J, leaving 11 bases between. CDR1 and CDR2 from the germline V gene are GTSNPN and SVGIG (reference sequence). The CDR3 consists of 13 residues. CDR3 sequence (DNA): TGTGCCTGGAATCGGGGGTTATCCTACGAGCAGTACTTC. This encodes CAWNRGLSYEQYF. Full variable domain (outside the CDR3, taken from reference TRBV30 and TRBJ2-7): SQTIHQWPATLVQPVGSPLSLECTVEGTSNPNLYWYRQAAGRGLQLLFYSVGIGQISSEVPQNLSASRPQDRQFILSSKKLLLSDSGFYLCAWNRGLSYEQYFGPGTRLTVT.

The chain carries TRBV2 and TRBJ2-1; 8 bases are shared with TRBD2. The CDR3 has 14 residues. Germline loops: CDR1 SNHLY, CDR2 FYNNEI. Trimming removed 5 bases from V and 8 bases from J; junction bases left unmatched: 8. The CDR3 nucleotides read TGTGCCAGCAGTCCCCCGGGTAGCGGGGATGAGCAGTTCTTC. Its translation is CASSPPGSGDEQFF.

This chain connects TRBV14 to TRBJ2-1; no reliable D call. This CDR3 is 15 amino acids long. Per the germline V gene, CDR1 is SGHDN and CDR2 is FVKESK. The ends were cut back, 2 bases at V and 2 bases at J, with 10 bases in the middle. CDR3 protein: CASSQQPLAYNEQFF. The CDR3 DNA follows: TGTGCCAGCAGCCAACAGCCCCTAGCCTACAATGAGCAGTTCTTC.

The rearrangement joins TRBV9 to TRBJ1-2; 11 bases line up with TRBD1. Losses at the gene ends were 0 bases for V and 2 bases for J; bases not matched to a gene: 3. In germline, CDR1 is SGDLS, CDR2 YYNGEE. The CDR3 is 16 amino acids. DNA for the CDR3: TGTGCCAGCAGCGTAGGAGGGACAGGGGGAAACTATGGCTACACCTTC. Its protein is CASSVGGTGGNYGYTF.

V gene TRBV4-3 combines with J gene TRBJ1-3; perhaps TRBD1 as D (6 bases). The V and J ends lost 1 base and 3 bases respectively, with 10 bases between them. The CDR3 contains 15 residues. CDR1 is LGHNA, CDR2 YSLEER, per germline. CDR3 DNA: TGCGCCAGCAGCCAAGCGGGGGGCAGTGGAAACACCATATATTTT. Amino acids: CASSQAGGSGNTIYF.